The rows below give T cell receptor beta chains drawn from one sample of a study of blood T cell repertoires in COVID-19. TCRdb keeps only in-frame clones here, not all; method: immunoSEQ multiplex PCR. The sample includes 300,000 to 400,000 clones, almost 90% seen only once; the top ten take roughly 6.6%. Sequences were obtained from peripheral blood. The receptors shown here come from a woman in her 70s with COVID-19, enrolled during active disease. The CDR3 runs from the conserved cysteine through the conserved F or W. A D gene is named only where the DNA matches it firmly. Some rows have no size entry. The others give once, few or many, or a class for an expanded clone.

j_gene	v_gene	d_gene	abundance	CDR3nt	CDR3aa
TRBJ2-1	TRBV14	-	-	TGTGCCAGCAGCCTTGGACAGCGGCAGTTCTTC	CASSLGQRQFF
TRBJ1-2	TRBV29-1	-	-	TGCAGCGTTGCCAGGGGAAACTATGGCTACACCTTC	CSVARGNYGYTF
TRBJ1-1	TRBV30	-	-	TGTGCCTGGAGCGAGGTCGCAGCGAACACTGAAGCTTTCTTT	CAWSEVAANTEAFF
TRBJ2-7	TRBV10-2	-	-	TGCGCCAGCAGTGCTAGTCGAGTCGGTGAGCAGTACTTC	CASSASRVGEQYF
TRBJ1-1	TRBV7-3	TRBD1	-	TGTGCCAGCAGCTTAATGGGACAGAGTAACACTGAAGCTTTCTTT	CASSLMGQSNTEAFF
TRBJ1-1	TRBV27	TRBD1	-	TGTGCCAGCAGCCAGGGGGGCAGGAACACTGAAGCTTTCTTT	CASSQGGRNTEAFF
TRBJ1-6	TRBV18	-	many	TGTGCCAGCTCACGGGAGGGGTCGGGGTCACCCCTCCACTTT	CASSREGSGSPLHF
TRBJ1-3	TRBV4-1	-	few	TGCGCCAGCAGCCAAGATTGGCACAGTTCTGGAAACACCATATATTTT	CASSQDWHSSGNTIYF
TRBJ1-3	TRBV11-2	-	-	TGTGCCAGCAGCTCCTCACTATTTGGGACTTCTACCTCTGGAAACACCATATATTTT	CASSSSLFGTSTSGNTIYF
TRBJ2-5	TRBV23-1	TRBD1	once	TGCGCCAGCACCAGAGGACAGGGCGGAGAGACCCAGTACTTC	CASTRGQGGETQYF
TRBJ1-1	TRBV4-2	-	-	TGTGCCAGCAGCCAAGGGCGGGACACTGAAGCTTTCTTT	CASSQGRDTEAFF
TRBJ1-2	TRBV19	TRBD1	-	TGTGCCAGTACCGAATTCGACAGGGCTTCCTATGGCTACACCTTC	CASTEFDRASYGYTF
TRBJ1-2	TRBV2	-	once	TGTGCCAGCAGTATGAGCCAGGGCTTTAATGGCTACACCTTC	CASSMSQGFNGYTF
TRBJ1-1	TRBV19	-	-	TGTGCCAGTAGTACTACCGGGACAAAGAACACTGAAGCTTTCTTT	CASSTTGTKNTEAFF
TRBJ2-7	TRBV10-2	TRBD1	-	TGCGCCAGCAGTACGGGACAGAGGGCCAGGGACGGATACTTC	CASSTGQRARDGYF
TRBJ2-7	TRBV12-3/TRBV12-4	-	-	TGTGCCAGCAGTTTCTCCGGCTACGAGCAGTACTTC	CASSFSGYEQYF
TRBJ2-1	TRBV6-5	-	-	TGTGCCAGCAGTTACTCACAGGGCTTGTACAATGAGCAGTTCTTC	CASSYSQGLYNEQFF
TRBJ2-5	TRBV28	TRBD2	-	TGTGCCAGCAGTCTCGGGGGGGCAGAGACCCAGTACTTC	CASSLGGAETQYF
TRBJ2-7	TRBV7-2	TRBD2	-	TGTGCCAGCAGCTCGACGGGACTAGCGGGGGGCCCCCTCTCCGAGCAGTACTTC	CASSSTGLAGGPLSEQYF
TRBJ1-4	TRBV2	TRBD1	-	TGTGCCAGCAGTTTACAGGGGAGTGAAAAACTGTTTTTT	CASSLQGSEKLFF
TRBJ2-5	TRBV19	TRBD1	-	TGTGCCAGTAGTTCATGGGACAGGGGATTAGAGACCCAGTACTTC	CASSSWDRGLETQYF
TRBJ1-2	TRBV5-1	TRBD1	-	TGCGCCAGCAGCTTGAACGGACAGGGGGTAAATGGCTACACCTTC	CASSLNGQGVNGYTF
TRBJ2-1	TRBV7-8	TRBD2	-	TGTGCCAGCAGCTTGTATAGCGGGGGGTTCGACAATGAGCAGTTCTTC	CASSLYSGGFDNEQFF
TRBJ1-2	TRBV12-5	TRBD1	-	TGTGCTAGTGGGGTCCCGGGACAGGGCAACTATGGCTACACCTTC	CASGVPGQGNYGYTF
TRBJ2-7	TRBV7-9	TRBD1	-	TGTGCCAGCAGCTTAGCGTTTACGGGACAGATCCACGAGCAGTACTTC	CASSLAFTGQIHEQYF
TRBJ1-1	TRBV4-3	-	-	TGCGCCAGCAGCCAAGTAACAGGGATGCGAGCTTTCTTT	CASSQVTGMRAFF
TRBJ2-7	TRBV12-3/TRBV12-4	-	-	TGTGCCAGCAGCTTTGGGACACGCGAGCAGTACTTC	CASSFGTREQYF
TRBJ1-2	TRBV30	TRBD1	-	TGTGCCTGGAACCCCCGGACAGGGGGCGACTATGGCTACACCTTC	CAWNPRTGGDYGYTF
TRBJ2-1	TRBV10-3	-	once	TGTGCCATCAGTTCATCTGCAGGGGATTCCTACAATGAGCAGTTCTTC	CAISSSAGDSYNEQFF
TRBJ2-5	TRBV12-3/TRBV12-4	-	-	TGTGCCAGCAGACCCCCGGTCCAAGAGACCCAGTACTTC	CASRPPVQETQYF
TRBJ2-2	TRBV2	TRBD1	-	TGTGCCAGCATTGAGGGGGCGGAGACCGGGGAGCTGTTTTTT	CASIEGAETGELFF
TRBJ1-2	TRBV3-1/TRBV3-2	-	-	TGTGCCAGCAGCCAAGATAAAAGCCAGGATGGCTACACCTTC	CASSQDKSQDGYTF
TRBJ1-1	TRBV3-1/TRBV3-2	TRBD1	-	TGTGCCAGCAGCCGGAACGGACAGGGTGCTGAAGCTTTCTTT	CASSRNGQGAEAFF
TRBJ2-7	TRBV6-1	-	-	TGTGCCAGCAGTGATCTATACGAGCAGTACTTC	CASSDLYEQYF
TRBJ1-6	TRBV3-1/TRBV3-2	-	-	TGTGCCAGCAGCCAGGGCAGAGACACACCCCTCCACTTT	CASSQGRDTPLHF
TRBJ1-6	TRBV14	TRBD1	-	TGTGCCAGCAGCCCTCAAGGACAGGGGAGATATAATTCACCCCTCCACTTT	CASSPQGQGRYNSPLHF
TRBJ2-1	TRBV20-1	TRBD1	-	TGCAGTGCTAGTGGGACAGGTGCCCAAGCTGAGCAGTTCTTC	CSASGTGAQAEQFF
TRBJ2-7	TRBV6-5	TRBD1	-	TGTGCCAGCAGTTACAGGACAGGTTCTTACGAGCAGTACTTC	CASSYRTGSYEQYF
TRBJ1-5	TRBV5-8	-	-	TGTGCCAGCAGCTTGGGTTCATCTCAGCCCCAGCATTTT	CASSLGSSQPQHF
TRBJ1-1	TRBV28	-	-	TGTGCCAGCAGTTTGACAGGTGTCGGGCGGACTGAAGCTTTCTTT	CASSLTGVGRTEAFF
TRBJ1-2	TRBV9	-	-	TGTGCCAGCAGCGTAGACGAGAGCCCAAACTATGGCTACACCTTC	CASSVDESPNYGYTF
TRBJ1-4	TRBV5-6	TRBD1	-	TGTGCCAGCAGCCGGGACAGGGTGAATGAAAAACTGTTTTTT	CASSRDRVNEKLFF
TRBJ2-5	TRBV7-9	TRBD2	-	TGTGCCAGCAGCCTACCCAGCGGGGGGGAGACCCAGTACTTC	CASSLPSGGETQYF
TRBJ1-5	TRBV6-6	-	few	TGTGCCAGCAGGGAGACAGGATCGGGTCAGCCCCAGCATTTT	CASRETGSGQPQHF
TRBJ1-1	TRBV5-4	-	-	TGTGCCAGCAGCTTCGGGGGGGTCACTGAAGCTTTCTTT	CASSFGGVTEAFF
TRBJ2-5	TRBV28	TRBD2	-	TGTGCCAGCAACCTGCCGGGACTAGCATTTGAGACCCAGTACTTC	CASNLPGLAFETQYF
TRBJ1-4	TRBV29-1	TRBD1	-	TGCAGCGTCCCCGGTACAGGGGGCTATGAAAAACTGTTTTTT	CSVPGTGGYEKLFF
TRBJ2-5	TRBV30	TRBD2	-	TGTGCCTGGAGTTTGGGACTAGCGGGGGGGCAAGAGACCCAGTACTTC	CAWSLGLAGGQETQYF